This TCR beta chain is drawn from a study of response to subunit inactivated influenza vaccine. TCRdb used MiXCR to reprocess the RT-PCR reads, holding one entry per CDR3 protein. The top ten clones hold about 11% of a sample with about 830,000 distinct CDR3 sequences, under 20% of them seen once. This CDR3 spans 15 amino acids. Looked up from germline, CDR1 is SGHTA and CDR2 is FQGNSA. Losses at the gene ends were 4 bases for V and 4 bases for J; bases not matched to a gene: 3. This clonotype was picked up a small number of times. This TCR was sampled from a man aged 45-60 years who received an inactivated influenza vaccine. The V gene is TRBV7-2, the J gene TRBJ2-1; 11 bases agree with TRBD2. Sample: PBMCs from blood, taken roughly 5 days after vaccination. The CDR3 DNA is TGTGCCAGCAGCTGGGCTAGCGGGAGGTACAATGAGCAGTTCTTC. Its translation: CASSWASGRYNEQFF.